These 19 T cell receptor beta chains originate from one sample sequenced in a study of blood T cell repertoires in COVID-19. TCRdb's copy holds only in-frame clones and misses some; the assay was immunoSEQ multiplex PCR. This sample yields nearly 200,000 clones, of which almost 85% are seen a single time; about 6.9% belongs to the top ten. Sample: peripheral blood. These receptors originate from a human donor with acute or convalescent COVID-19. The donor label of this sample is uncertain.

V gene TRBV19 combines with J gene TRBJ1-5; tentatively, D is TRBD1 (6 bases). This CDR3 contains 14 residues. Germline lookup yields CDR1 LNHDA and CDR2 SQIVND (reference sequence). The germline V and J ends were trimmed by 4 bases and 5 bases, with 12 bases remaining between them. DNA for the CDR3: TGTGCCAGTAGTACCCTACAGGGAGATCAGCCCCAGCATTTT. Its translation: CASSTLQGDQPQHF.

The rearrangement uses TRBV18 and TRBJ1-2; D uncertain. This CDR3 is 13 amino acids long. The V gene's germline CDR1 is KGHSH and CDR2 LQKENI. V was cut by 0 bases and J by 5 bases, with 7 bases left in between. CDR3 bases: TGTGCCAGCTCACCACCTGGGCAGTATGGCTACACCTTC. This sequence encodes CASSPPGQYGYTF.

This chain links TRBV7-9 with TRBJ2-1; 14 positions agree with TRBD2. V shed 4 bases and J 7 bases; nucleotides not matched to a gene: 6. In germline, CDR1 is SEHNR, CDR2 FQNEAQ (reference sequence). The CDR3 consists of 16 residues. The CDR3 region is CASSSPGLAGANEQFF. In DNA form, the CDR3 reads TGTGCCAGCAGCTCCCCGGGACTAGCGGGAGCGAATGAGCAGTTCTTC.

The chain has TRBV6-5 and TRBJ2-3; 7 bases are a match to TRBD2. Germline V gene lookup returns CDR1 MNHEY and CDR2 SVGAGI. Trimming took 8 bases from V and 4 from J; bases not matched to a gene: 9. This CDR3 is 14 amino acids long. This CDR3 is CASRARGGADTQYF. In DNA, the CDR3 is TGTGCCAGCCGGGCCCGGGGAGGGGCAGATACGCAGTATTTT.

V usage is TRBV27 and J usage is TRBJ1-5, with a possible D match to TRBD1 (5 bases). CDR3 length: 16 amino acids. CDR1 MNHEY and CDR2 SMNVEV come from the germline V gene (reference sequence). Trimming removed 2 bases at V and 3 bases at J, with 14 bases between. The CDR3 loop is CASSLRSWGDNQPQHF. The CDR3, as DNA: TGTGCCAGCAGTTTAAGGTCGTGGGGGGACAATCAGCCCCAGCATTTT.

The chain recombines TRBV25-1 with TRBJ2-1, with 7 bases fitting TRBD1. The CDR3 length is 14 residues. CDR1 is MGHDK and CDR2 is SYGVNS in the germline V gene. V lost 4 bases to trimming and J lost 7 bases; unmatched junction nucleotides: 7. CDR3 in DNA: TGTGCCAGCAGTGGTCGACAGGGTCCGAATGAGCAGTTCTTC. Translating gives CASSGRQGPNEQFF.

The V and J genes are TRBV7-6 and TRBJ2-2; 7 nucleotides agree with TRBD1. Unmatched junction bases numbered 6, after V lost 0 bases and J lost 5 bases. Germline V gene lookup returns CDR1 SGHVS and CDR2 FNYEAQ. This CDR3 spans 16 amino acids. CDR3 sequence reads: CASSLADRRLTGELFF. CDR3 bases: TGTGCCAGCAGCTTAGCGGACAGGCGATTGACCGGGGAGCTGTTTTTT.

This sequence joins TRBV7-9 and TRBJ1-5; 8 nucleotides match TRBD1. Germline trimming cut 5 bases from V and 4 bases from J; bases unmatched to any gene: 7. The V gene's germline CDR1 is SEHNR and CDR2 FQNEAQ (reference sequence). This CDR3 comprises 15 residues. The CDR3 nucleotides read TGTGCCAGCAGCCCAGGACAGGGAGGAAATCAGCCCCAGCATTTT. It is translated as CASSPGQGGNQPQHF.

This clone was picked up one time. The CDR3 DNA sequence: TGTGCTAGTGGTTTGTTAAGCAATCAGCCCCAGCATTTT. Translation: CASGLLSNQPQHF. The chain uses TRBV12-5 and TRBJ1-5; unclear D gene. Germline CDR1 LGHNT, CDR2 FRNRAP. There are 13 residues in the CDR3. V dropped 2 bases and J dropped 1 base, with 3 bases sitting between them.

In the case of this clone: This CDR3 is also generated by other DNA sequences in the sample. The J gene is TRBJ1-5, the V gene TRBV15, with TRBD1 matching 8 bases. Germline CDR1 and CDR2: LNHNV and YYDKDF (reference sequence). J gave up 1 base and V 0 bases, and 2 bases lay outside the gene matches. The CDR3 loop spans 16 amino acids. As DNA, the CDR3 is TGTGCCACCAGCAGAGAGGACAGGGTGAGCAATCAGCCCCAGCATTTT. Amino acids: CATSREDRVSNQPQHF.

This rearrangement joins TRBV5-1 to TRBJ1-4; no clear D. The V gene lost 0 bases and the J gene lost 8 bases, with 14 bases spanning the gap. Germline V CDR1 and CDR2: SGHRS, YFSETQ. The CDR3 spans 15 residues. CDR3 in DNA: TGCGCCAGCAGCTTGGCTCGCAACGAACGGGAAAAACTGTTTTTT. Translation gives CASSLARNEREKLFF.

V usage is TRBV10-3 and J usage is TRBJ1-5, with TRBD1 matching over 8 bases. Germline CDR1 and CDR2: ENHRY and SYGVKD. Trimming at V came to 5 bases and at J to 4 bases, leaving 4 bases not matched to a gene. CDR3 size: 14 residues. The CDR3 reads CAISPGQANQPQHF. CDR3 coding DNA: TGTGCCATCAGTCCGGGACAGGCAAATCAGCCCCAGCATTTT.

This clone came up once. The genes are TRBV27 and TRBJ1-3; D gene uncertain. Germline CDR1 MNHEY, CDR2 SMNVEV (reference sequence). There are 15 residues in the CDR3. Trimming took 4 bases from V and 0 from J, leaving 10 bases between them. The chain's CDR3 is CASSSGLLSGNTIYF. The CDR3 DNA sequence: TGTGCCAGCAGTTCCGGACTCCTCTCTGGAAACACCATATATTTT.

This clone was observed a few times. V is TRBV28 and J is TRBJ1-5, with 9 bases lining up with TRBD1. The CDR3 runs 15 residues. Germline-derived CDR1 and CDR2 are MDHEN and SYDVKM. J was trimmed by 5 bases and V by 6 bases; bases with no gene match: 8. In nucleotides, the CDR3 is TGTGCCAGCAGCCCCGAGACAGGGGGATATCAGCCCCAGCATTTT. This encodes CASSPETGGYQPQHF.

As DNA, the CDR3 is TGTGCCATCAGTGAGTCGCAGGGGCGGACTGAAGCTTTCTTT. Protein sequence: CAISESQGRTEAFF. The chain recombines TRBV10-3 with TRBJ1-1; D may be TRBD1 (6 bases). Germline assignment: CDR1 ENHRY and CDR2 SYGVKD. Trimming took 0 bases from V and 5 from J, leaving 10 bases between them. The CDR3 spans 14 residues.

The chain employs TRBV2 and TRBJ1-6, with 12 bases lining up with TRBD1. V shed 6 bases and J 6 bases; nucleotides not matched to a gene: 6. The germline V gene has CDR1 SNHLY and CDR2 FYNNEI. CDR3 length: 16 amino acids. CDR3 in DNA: TGTGCCAGCAGGTCCGGGACAGGGGGCGGTAATTCACCCCTCCACTTT. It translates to CASRSGTGGGNSPLHF.

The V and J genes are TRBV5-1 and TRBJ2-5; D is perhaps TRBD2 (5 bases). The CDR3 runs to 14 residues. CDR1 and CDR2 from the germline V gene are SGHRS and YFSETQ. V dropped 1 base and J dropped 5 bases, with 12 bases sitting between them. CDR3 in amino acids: CASSLIGGSETQYF. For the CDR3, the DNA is TGCGCCAGCAGCTTGATAGGCGGGTCCGAGACCCAGTACTTC.

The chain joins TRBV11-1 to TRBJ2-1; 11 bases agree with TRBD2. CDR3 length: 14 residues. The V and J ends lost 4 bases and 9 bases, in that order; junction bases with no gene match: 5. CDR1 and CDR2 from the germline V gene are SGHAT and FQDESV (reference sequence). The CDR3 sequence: CASSSTSGKPEQFF. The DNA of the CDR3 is TGTGCCAGCAGCTCGACTAGCGGGAAACCTGAGCAGTTCTTC.

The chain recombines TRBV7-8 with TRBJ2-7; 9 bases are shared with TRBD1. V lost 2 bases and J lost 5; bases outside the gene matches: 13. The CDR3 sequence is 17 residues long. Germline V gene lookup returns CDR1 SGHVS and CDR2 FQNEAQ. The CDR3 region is CASSLIQGAGGLDEQYF. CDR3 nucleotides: TGTGCCAGCAGCTTAATACAGGGGGCCGGGGGTTTAGACGAGCAGTACTTC.